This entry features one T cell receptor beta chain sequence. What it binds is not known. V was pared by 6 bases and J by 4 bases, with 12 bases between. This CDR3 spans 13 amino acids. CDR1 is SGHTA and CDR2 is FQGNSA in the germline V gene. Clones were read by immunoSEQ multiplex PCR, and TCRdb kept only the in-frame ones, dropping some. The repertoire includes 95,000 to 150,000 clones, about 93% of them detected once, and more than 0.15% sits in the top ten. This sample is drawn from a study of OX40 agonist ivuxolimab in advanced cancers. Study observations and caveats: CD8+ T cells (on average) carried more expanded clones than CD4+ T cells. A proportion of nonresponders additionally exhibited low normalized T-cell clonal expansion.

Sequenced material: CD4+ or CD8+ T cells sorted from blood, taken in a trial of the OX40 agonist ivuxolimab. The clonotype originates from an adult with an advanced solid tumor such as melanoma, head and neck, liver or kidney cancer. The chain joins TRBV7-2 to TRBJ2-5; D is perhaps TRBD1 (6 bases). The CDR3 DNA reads TGTGCCAGCAGTCTCGGACAGTCAGAGACCCAGTACTTC. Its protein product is CASSLGQSETQYF.